This TCR beta chain is drawn from a study of shared clonotypes between healthy human individuals. Every one of the donors was a Caucasian adult that lived in Nashville, Tennessee. In the CD4+ fraction, cells were divided into CD45RA+ naive and CD45RA-negative memory subsets. On this clone: Its antigen remains unknown.

The CDR3 totals 14 residues. The germline V gene encodes CDR1 SGHVS and CDR2 FQNEAQ. Trimming pared 5 bases from V and 0 bases from J, leaving 10 bases between. Per the authors' pipeline: ImmunoSEQ yielded junction-only sequences lacking quality scores, so filtering differed. Produced via immunoSEQ multiplex PCR; TCRdb's table is partial and in-frame only. For V, J and clone size, that table is used; D and trimming come from the DNA. This sample has 1.4 million to 1.5 million clones, with roughly 96% found just once. Study-level findings and limits: Researchers sampled only blood; tissue repertoires likely differ.

Sequencing input: naive CD4+ T cells sorted from blood. Documented subset: CD45RA+ positively selected. This sequence was found in a young man in good health. The rearrangement uses TRBV7-8 and TRBJ1-1; D gene ambiguous. CDR3 loop: CASSAQELNTEAFF. The DNA of the CDR3 is TGTGCCAGCAGCGCACAAGAATTGAACACTGAAGCTTTCTTT.